This TCR beta chain was documented in a study of identifying expanded T cells in peripheral blood. Assay: immunoSEQ multiplex PCR; the TCRdb copy retains only in-frame clones and omits some. Of 75,000 to 100,000 clones in the sample, 89% were seen once. This CDR3 is 15 amino acids long. Trimming removed 1 base from V and 2 bases from J, with 11 bases in between. From germline, CDR1 is MNHNY and CDR2 SVGAGI (reference sequence). The V gene is TRBV6-6, the J gene TRBJ1-1; D gene uncertain. The sequencing sample was made of blood. This TCR derives from a person aged 18 to 69 in good health. This chain's CDR3 is CASSYFRGSNTEAFF. The CDR3 bases are TGTGCCAGCAGTTACTTTCGGGGATCCAACACTGAAGCTTTCTTT.